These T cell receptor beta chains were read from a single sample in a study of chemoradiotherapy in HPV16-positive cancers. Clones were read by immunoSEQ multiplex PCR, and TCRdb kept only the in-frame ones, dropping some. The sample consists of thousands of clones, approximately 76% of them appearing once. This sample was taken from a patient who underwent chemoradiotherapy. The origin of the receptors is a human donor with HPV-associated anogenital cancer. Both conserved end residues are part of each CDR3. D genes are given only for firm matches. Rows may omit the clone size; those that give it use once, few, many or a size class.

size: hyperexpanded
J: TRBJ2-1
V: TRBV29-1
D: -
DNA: TGCAGCGTTCGGAGAGGGCGGATATACAATGAGCAGTTCTTC
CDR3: CSVRRGRIYNEQFF

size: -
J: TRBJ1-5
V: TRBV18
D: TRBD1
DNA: TGTGCCAGCTCACCGCGACAGGGGGAGCAGCCCCAGCATTTT
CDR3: CASSPRQGEQPQHF

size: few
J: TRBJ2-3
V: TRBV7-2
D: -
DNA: TGTGCCAGCAGCGGACGAAACACAGATACGCAGTATTTT
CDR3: CASSGRNTDTQYF

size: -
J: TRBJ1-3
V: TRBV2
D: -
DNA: TGTGCCAGCAGCTATAGGATTTCTGGAAACACCATATATTTT
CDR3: CASSYRISGNTIYF

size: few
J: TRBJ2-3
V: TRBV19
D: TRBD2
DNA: TGTGCCAGTAAGGGTCCGCGAGGGACTAACAGAGATACGCAGTATTTT
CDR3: CASKGPRGTNRDTQYF

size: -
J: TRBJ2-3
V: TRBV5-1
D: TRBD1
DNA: TGCGCCAGCAGCCGTAGGAGAGTCGGGACAGACAATACGCAGTATTTT
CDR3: CASSRRRVGTDNTQYF

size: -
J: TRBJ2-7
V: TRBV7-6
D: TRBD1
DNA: TGTGCCAGCAGCCGACAGGGCCACTACGAGCAGTACTTC
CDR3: CASSRQGHYEQYF

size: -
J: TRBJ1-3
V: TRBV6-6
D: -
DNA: TGTGCCAGCAGTTTAGGACAATCTGGAAACACCATATATTTT
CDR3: CASSLGQSGNTIYF

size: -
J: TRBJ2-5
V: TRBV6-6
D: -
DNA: TGTGCCAGCAGTCTAAACAGGGAGGGCCAGTACTTC
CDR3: CASSLNREGQYF

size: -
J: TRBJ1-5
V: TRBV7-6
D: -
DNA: TGTGCCAGCAGCTTCGTCTCCGGGACAACTTACCAAGATCAGCCCCAGCATTTT
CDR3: CASSFVSGTTYQDQPQHF

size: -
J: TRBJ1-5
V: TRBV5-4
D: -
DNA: TGTGCCAGCAGCGGACTCCCGGATCAGCCCCAGCATTTT
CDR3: CASSGLPDQPQHF

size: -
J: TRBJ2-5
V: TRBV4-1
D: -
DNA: TGCGCCAGCAGGGCCTTTGACGGACCGATTGTGGAGACCCAGTACTTC
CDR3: CASRAFDGPIVETQYF

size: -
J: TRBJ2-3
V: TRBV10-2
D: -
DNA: TGCGCCAGCAGGGAAGACCGGTCAAGCACAGATACGCAGTATTTT
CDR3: CASREDRSSTDTQYF